Following are 20 T cell receptor beta chains from one sample sequenced in a study of CD8+CD57+ T cells in acquired aplastic anemia. TCR beta VDJ and CDR3 were profiled, and genomic DNA was the template. MiXCR was run by TCRdb on the reads, yielding one entry per CDR3 protein. The sample contains about 48,000 distinct CDR3 sequences, 55% to 75% of which appear only once. The sequencing sample was made of sorted CD4+, CD8+, or CD8+CD57+ T cells (not recorded which) from PBMCs. Receptors originate from a human donor in good health, serving as a control.

V gene TRBV10-3 combines with J gene TRBJ1-1; D gene ambiguous. V was pared by 3 bases and J by 3 bases, with 11 bases between. The CDR3 sequence is 14 residues long. Per the germline V gene, CDR1 is ENHRY and CDR2 is SYGVKD. DNA of the CDR3: TGTGCCATCAGTGAACAACATATGGACACTGAAGCTTTCTTT. This encodes CAISEQHMDTEAFF.

In the case of this clonotype: A much larger clone differs from this one at a single base, so this may be a read error. V and J are TRBV29-1 and TRBJ2-5, with D maybe TRBD2 (7 bases). The CDR3 is 12 amino acids. CDR1 SQVTM and CDR2 ANQGSEA come from the germline V gene. CDR3 residues: CSVRGGQETRYF. The CDR3, as DNA: TGCAGCGTAAGGGGGGGCCAAGAGACCCGGTACTTC.

The rearrangement joins TRBV2 to TRBJ1-1; D remains unclear. V lost 5 bases, J lost 1 base, and 8 bases lay in between. CDR3 length equals 13 residues. CDR1 is SNHLY and CDR2 is FYNNEI in the germline V gene. DNA for the CDR3: TGTGCCAGCAGTACCCTGAGGAACACTGAAGCTTTCTTT. Residues: CASSTLRNTEAFF.

The rearrangement links TRBV10-2 to TRBJ2-3, with 11 bases fitting TRBD1. Germline V gene data show CDR1 as WSHSY and CDR2 as SAAADI. The CDR3 length is 12 residues. With 10 bases clipped from V and 4 bases from J, the junction kept 1 base outside the gene matches. CDR3 protein: CATGQGADTQYF. The CDR3, as DNA: TGCGCCACGGGACAGGGGGCAGATACGCAGTATTTT.

The chain joins TRBV2 to TRBJ2-4; D may be TRBD2 (6 bases). Gene TRBJ2-7 matches the end of the DNA better, so the J call may be wrong. Germline V gene lookup returns CDR1 SNHLY and CDR2 FYNNEI. The CDR3 length is 12 residues. The DNA for the CDR3 is TGTGCCAGCAGAGGGCGGGGATACGAGCAGTACTTC. It codes for CASRGRGYEQYF.

The chain links TRBV25-1 to TRBJ1-5; tentative D call: TRBD1 (5 bases). The CDR3 sequence is 14 residues long. Trimming removed 4 bases at V and 3 bases at J, with 10 bases between. Germline CDR1 MGHDK, CDR2 SYGVNS. The CDR3 sequence: CASSGLGDNQPQHF. CDR3 nucleotides: TGTGCCAGCAGTGGCCTAGGGGACAATCAGCCCCAGCATTTT.

The chain couples TRBV15 to TRBJ1-5, with D unresolved. Germline values: CDR1 LNHNV, CDR2 YYDKDF (reference sequence). The CDR3 has 15 residues. The V and J ends lost 5 bases and 6 bases respectively, with 17 bases between them. The CDR3 loop reads CATSSSSEAAQPQHF. The DNA for the CDR3 is TGTGCCACCAGCTCCAGTTCGGAGGCCGCTCAGCCCCAGCATTTT.

This clonotype has a handful of counts. The V and J genes are TRBV2 and TRBJ2-7; D not certain. Germline V gene sequence: CDR1 SNHLY, CDR2 FYNNEI. Trimming cost V 6 bases and J 5 bases, with 11 bases left between them. The CDR3 is 12 amino acids. CDR3 in DNA: TGTGCCAGCAGGGTCTTTTCTAACGAGCAGTACTTC. It is translated as CASRVFSNEQYF.

This sequence joins TRBV25-1 and TRBJ2-7, with 11 positions matching TRBD2. Unmatched junction bases numbered 9, after V lost 8 bases and J lost 3 bases. Germline V CDR1 and CDR2: MGHDK, SYGVNS. The CDR3 length is 15 residues. CDR3 in DNA: TGTGCCAGCGTGGAAGGGACTAGCGGCGGCTACGAGCAGTACTTC. Translation: CASVEGTSGGYEQYF.

The chain recombines TRBV25-1 with TRBJ1-6; D unresolved. The CDR3 length is 15 residues. V lost 7 bases, J lost 0 bases, and 10 bases lay in between. Germline-derived CDR1 and CDR2 are MGHDK and SYGVNS. Here the CDR3 reads CASMRTSSYNSPLHF. The CDR3, as DNA: TGTGCCAGCATGAGAACGAGCTCCTATAATTCACCCCTCCACTTT.

V usage is TRBV20-1 and J usage is TRBJ1-1, with 7 bases lining up with TRBD1. This CDR3 has 14 amino acids. Losses at the gene ends were 0 bases for V and 5 bases for J; bases not matched to a gene: 6. Germline CDR1 DFQATT, CDR2 SNEGSKA (reference sequence). The CDR3 spells CSARDRGAGTEAFF. The CDR3 DNA is TGCAGTGCTAGAGACAGGGGGGCGGGGACTGAAGCTTTCTTT.

This clonotype appeared many times. One end of the junction fails to match germline, which may point to a read error. The chain combines TRBV15 with TRBJ2-6; D perhaps matches TRBD1 (5 bases). The germline V gene encodes CDR1 LNHNV and CDR2 YYDKDF (reference sequence). CDR3 size: 15 residues. CDR3 amino acids: CATSRDQTGASVLTF. In DNA form, the CDR3 reads TGTGCCACCAGCAGAGATCAGACTGGGGCCAGCGTCCTGACTTTC.

The chain carries TRBV2 and TRBJ1-1; 8 nucleotides align to TRBD1. There are 12 residues in the CDR3. The germline V gene has CDR1 SNHLY and CDR2 FYNNEI. Trimming removed 7 bases from V and 6 bases from J; junction bases left unmatched: 4. The CDR3 sequence is CASTGTGSEAFF. CDR3 nucleotides: TGTGCCAGCACCGGGACAGGATCTGAAGCTTTCTTT.

The chain combines TRBV6-1 with TRBJ1-4; tentative D call: TRBD1 (5 bases). Trimming shortened V by 7 bases and J by 4 bases, and 16 bases separated the two germline ends. Germline assignment: CDR1 MNHNS and CDR2 SASEGT. This CDR3 spans 15 amino acids. CDR3 DNA sequence: TGTGCCAGCACTAAATGGGGTGGGGGTAATGAAAAACTGTTTTTT. Its translation: CASTKWGGGNEKLFF.

The CDR3 coding sequence is TGTGCCAGCAGCCTATACTCAGCGAGAGAGACCCAGTACTTC. This codes for CASSLYSARETQYF. The rearrangement links TRBV7-2 to TRBJ2-5; no definite D call. The CDR3 contains 14 residues. Germline V gene data show CDR1 as SGHTA and CDR2 as FQGNSA. Trimming pared 5 bases from V and 4 bases from J, leaving 14 bases between.

V gene TRBV7-4 combines with J gene TRBJ2-7; 9 bases align to TRBD1. The J segment lost 2 bases and the V segment lost 1 base, leaving 0 bases of the junction unmatched. This CDR3 comprises 14 residues. CDR1 is SGHVT, CDR2 SQSDAQ, per germline. CDR3 protein: CASSLGTGAYEQYF. The CDR3 DNA sequence: TGTGCCAGCAGCTTAGGGACAGGGGCCTACGAGCAGTACTTC.

The chain couples TRBV25-1 to TRBJ1-2, with TRBD1 identical over 8 bases. V was pared by 1 base and J by 11 bases, with 9 bases of the junction left unmatched. The CDR3 length is 14 residues. Germline loops: CDR1 MGHDK, CDR2 SYGVNS. CDR3 DNA sequence: TGTGCCAGCAGTGAATGGGAGGACAGGGTGGGGTACACCTTC. Its protein product is CASSEWEDRVGYTF.

This CDR3 is CASRHREGDTEAFF. The CDR3 DNA reads TGTGCCAGCAGGCACAGGGAGGGCGACACTGAAGCTTTCTTT. V and J are TRBV2 and TRBJ1-1; a possible D gene is TRBD1 (6 bases). Trimming pared 6 bases from V and 3 bases from J, leaving 14 bases between. Germline loops: CDR1 SNHLY, CDR2 FYNNEI. The CDR3 consists of 14 residues.

The chain recombines TRBV27 with TRBJ2-7; 11 positions agree with TRBD1. This CDR3 is 15 amino acids long. With 2 bases clipped from V and 5 bases from J, the junction kept 5 bases outside the gene matches. CDR1 is MNHEY and CDR2 is SMNVEV in the germline V gene (reference sequence). CDR3 sequence: CASSLTGDRGNEQYF. As DNA, the CDR3 is TGTGCCAGCAGTTTAACCGGGGACAGGGGGAACGAGCAGTACTTC.

The chain couples TRBV6-4 to TRBJ1-6, with a tentative D call TRBD1 (5 bases). With 8 bases removed from V and 6 bases from J, the gap between germline ends came to 14 bases. The CDR3 is 14 residues long. Germline loops: CDR1 MRHNA, CDR2 SNTAGT. CDR3 protein: CASLGVRGNSPLHF. CDR3 bases: TGTGCCAGCTTAGGGGTCCGAGGTAATTCACCCCTCCACTTT.